Here is one TCR beta chain with its context. Its antigen is still unknown. No clone much larger than this one lies a single base away; base qualities are absent. Libraries were constructed by the immunoSEQ multiplex PCR assay. The multiplex PCR relied on a mix of 60 forward primers for TCR Vbeta segments and 13 reverse primers for TCR Jbeta segments. The CDR3 region of rearranged TCR beta genes was amplified from genomic DNA by a multiplex PCR assay. On the Illumina HiSeq System, the amplified TCR beta libraries were sequenced as 87-base-pair reads. Per the source publication's procedure: Across the 500 to 700 repertoires, a later analysis counted about 81 million unique TCR beta chains, about 10 million of which were shared by at least two donors. A nearest-neighbor algorithm error-corrected the raw reads and collapsed the reads into unique sequences, merging closely related sequences to remove PCR and sequencing errors. To assign V, D and J gene segments, CDR3 sequences were aligned to IMGT reference sequences. For a sequence to be retained, a match of at least six nucleotides was required to both a V gene segment and a J gene segment. A rearrangement counted as productive if the CDR3 had no stop codons and remained in frame with V and J, and every other rearrangement counted as non-productive. Following IMGT convention, CDR3 was defined as the stretch from the second conserved V-encoded cysteine up to the conserved J-encoded phenylalanine. In an earlier analysis of around 640 of the donors, sequences lacking an unambiguous match to a single V gene segment were excluded. In an earlier analysis of several hundred of the donors, V segments were called functional above 56.7% productive rearrangements and were called segregating when the between-donor standard deviation exceeded 5%. A statistical classification framework was built for diagnosing cytomegalovirus status from the catalog of TCR beta chain sequences. In a later analysis, V and J genes were assigned by comparing TCR nucleotide sequences against IMGT/GENE-DB human TR gene sequences. The TCRdist pipeline was used in a later analysis to assign CDR3 sequences and most-parsimonious VDJ recombination scenarios. A later analysis defined each TCR beta chain by its CDR3 amino acid sequence plus V-gene family, and excluded reads lacking a unique V-gene family. A later analysis removed several hundred highly shared, low-generation-probability nucleotide sequences to deal with suspected cross-contamination and a sequencing artifact. For each public chain, a later analysis derived a clonal expansion index from normalized ranks of inferred template counts within each repertoire. A later analysis computed generation probabilities with a VDJ recombination model fitted to out-of-frame rearrangements, and checked the results against IGoR. A later analysis scored TCR-TCR, TCR-HLA and TCR-CMV co-occurrence with hypergeometric tests, applying a repertoire-size bias correction to TCR pairs. A later analysis estimated false discovery rates by permuting HLA or CMV assignments 20 times. In a later analysis, co-occurring TCRs were grouped with DBSCAN, and TCRdist sequence similarity was added when clustering was performed within HLA-allele-positive subsets. For co-occurrence clustering, repertoires with fewer than 30,000 or more than 120,000 public chains were excluded, along with several repertoires with anomalous nucleotide sharing. TCRdb took this table from immuneACCESS and kept in-frame rearrangements with V and J called. Such tables lack part of the clones; where checked against another copy, unresolved V genes explain under half of the gap, and the rest is unexplained. V, J and clone size reflect that table, while D and trimming were determined from the DNA. The sample yields about 80,000 clones; roughly 65% were counted once. The ten largest clones represent more than 3.5% of the sample.

The data belong to a study of cytomegalovirus exposure and HLA in healthy donors (dated by TCRdb to about 2017). General notes on the study: An earlier analysis of several hundred of the donors reported 250 to 300 Gb of sequence data and around 100 million unique TCR beta sequences obtained from about 179 million T cells. About five DR-DQ haplotypes were treated as single units for association and clustering because of strong linkage in the cohort. The study profiled the T cell repertoires of approximately 700 subjects by immunosequencing and related them to cytomegalovirus serostatus. All discovery cohort repertoires had been generated on a single sequencing platform. HLA typing included class I and class II loci at four-digit resolution. In an earlier analysis of a few hundred of the donors, high-throughput TCR beta sequencing was used to judge whether each TCR beta V gene segment behaved as functional or pseudogenic. In addition to the first cohort of approximately 670 subjects, a separate validation cohort of approximately 130 different subjects was used. An early release covering 550 to 650 HLA-typed donors comprised roughly 300 gigabases of sequencing data and around 80 million unique TCR sequences. The study aimed to test whether signatures of past pathogen exposure could be identified by cataloging public T cell receptors. Alongside the repertoire data, information on donor age, sex, ethnicity and CMV serostatus was compiled. To study patterns of TCR occurrence, a later analysis re-analyzed previously published TCR beta repertoires from 600 to 750 donors and added high-resolution HLA genotyping. Rather than using new phenotypic data, the later analysis identified candidate immune exposures from TCR beta sequences and from how often those sequences occurred across donors. In a later genetic analysis, genome-wide SNP genotypes for about 55% of the roughly 700 donors were used, and that subset was treated as a discovery cohort. The genetic ancestry cluster associated with self-reported Caucasian donors included around four fifths of the roughly 410 genotyped donors. To predict cytomegalovirus infection status, the study brought together high-throughput TCR immunosequencing, statistical association of individual TCRs with disease status, and machine learning. Across 398 genotyped donors of the cohort, an average of about 240,000 unique TCR beta nucleotide sequences per donor were sequenced, and roughly a sixth of those sequences were non-productive. Typing coverage varied by locus: about 629-640 donors for A, B, C, DRB1 and DQB1; more than 500 for DQA1; over 600 for DPA1; around 450 for DPB1.

Here is what the overall study found, with its caveats: In a later genetic analysis, fewer N-insertions in productive TCRs were reported among donors in an Asian-associated ancestry cluster than the 666-donor mean. A further reported finding was that TCR beta sequences accurately predicted the HLA-A and HLA-B alleles for most subjects in the first cohort. When HLA alleles, especially DR and DQ, strongly co-occurred, attributing TCR associations to individual alleles was difficult. The study listed 150 to 200 TCR beta chains as associated with cytomegalovirus. According to a later analysis, parvovirus B19, influenza, CMV and Epstein-Barr virus appeared linked to several top co-occurrence clusters. Most TCR sequences were observed very rarely across donors, whereas some public TCRs were present in many individuals. HLA typing was unavailable for some donors at each locus, so association tests used only the typed subset. In a later analysis, most CMV-associated TCR beta chains were found to appear HLA-restricted, with HLA associations seemingly driven largely by CMV exposure. CMV serostatus was the only immune exposure information available for the cohort. In a later analysis, HLA-associated TCR beta chains were found to be more clonally expanded and to have lower generation probabilities than equally common non-associated chains. In a later analysis, more than 15,000 TCR beta sequences were associated with specific HLA alleles at a false discovery rate of 0.05. In vitro tests confirmed that a few of the cytomegalovirus-associated TCR beta chains recognize cytomegalovirus antigens. Correlated functional status among segregating V segments might be attributable to linkage disequilibrium, but an unknown experimental factor could not be ruled out. A later analysis found that TCR association rates varied across HLA loci, with DRB1 alleles showing the most associated TCRs and HLA-C alleles the fewest. Because counts were too low, around 17 rarely observed V segments, including chromosome 9 orphons, were left out of the earlier analysis of about 620 of the donors. Sequencing depth was assumed to be roughly uniform across donors in the presence/absence analyses, though that assumption may not hold. An earlier analysis of approximately 540 of the donors showed that most TCR beta V segments appeared in productive rearrangements either about 87% or about 30% of the time, which broadly matched IMGT annotations. It was suggested by the authors that the approach could potentially be generalized to other disease states and immunological phenotypes. V-gene and J-gene trimming of TCR beta chains was associated with a missense DCLRE1C variant in a later genetic analysis, and the association was replicated in an independent cohort. The classifier was reported to diagnose cytomegalovirus status with high specificity and sensitivity in both the original cohort and the validation cohort. In this cohort, only TCR beta chains were sequenced, and detectable features were limited by the absence of alpha or paired-chain data. The sequencing pipeline was judged likely to have produced a cluster of highly shared sequence variants as a technical artifact.

The cohort consisted of some 670 healthy bone marrow donors. At the time of sampling, all cohort members were nominally healthy, though unrecorded immune exposures were likely present. The donor was CMV seropositive and belonged to the group of 250 to 350 seropositive cohort members. A peripheral blood sample was collected from each donor, and TCR beta sequencing was performed on peripheral blood mononuclear cells. Genomic DNA was extracted from the blood cell samples with the Qiagen DNeasy Blood Extraction Kit. This TCR was sampled from a male donor in good health and CMV-seropositive. Sequencing input: PBMCs.

The CDR3 protein sequence reads: CASSPQGGREQYF. DNA sequence: TGTGCCAGCAGTCCCCAGGGGGGTCGCGAGCAGTACTTC. Rearrangement joined TRBV27 to TRBJ2-7; D gene: possibly TRBD1, on 7 matching bases. The CDR3 runs 13 amino acids, cysteine and phenylalanine included. Here the CDR3 DNA is all that survives: 39 bases in frame from base 1. V is pared back by 5 bases and J by 6 bases, with 14 bases lying between the germline termini. Sequences MNHEY (CDR1) and SMNVEV (CDR2) are obtained from the germline V gene (reference sequence).